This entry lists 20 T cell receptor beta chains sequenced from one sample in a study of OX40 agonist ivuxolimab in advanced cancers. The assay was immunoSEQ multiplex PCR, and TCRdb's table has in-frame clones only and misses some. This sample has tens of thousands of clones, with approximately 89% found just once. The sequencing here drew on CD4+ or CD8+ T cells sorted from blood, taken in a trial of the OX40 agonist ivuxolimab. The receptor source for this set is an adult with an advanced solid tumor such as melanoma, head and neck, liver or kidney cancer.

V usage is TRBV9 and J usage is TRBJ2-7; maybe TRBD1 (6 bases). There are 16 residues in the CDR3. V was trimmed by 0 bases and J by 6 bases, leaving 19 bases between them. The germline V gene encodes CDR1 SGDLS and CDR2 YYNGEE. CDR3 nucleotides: TGTGCCAGCAGCGTAGCCGGTAACAGGGCGATTTTCGAGCAGTACTTC. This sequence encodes CASSVAGNRAIFEQYF.

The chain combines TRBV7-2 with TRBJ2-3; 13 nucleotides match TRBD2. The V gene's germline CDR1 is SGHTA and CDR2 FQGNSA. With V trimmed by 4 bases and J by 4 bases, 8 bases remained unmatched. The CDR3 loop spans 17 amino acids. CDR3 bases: TGTGCCAGCAGCTCGGGACTAGCGGGGCGCGGGGCAGATACGCAGTATTTT. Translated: CASSSGLAGRGADTQYF. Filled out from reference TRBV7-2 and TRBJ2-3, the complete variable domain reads GAGVSQSPSNKVTEKGKDVELRCDPISGHTALYWYRQSLGQGLEFLIYFQGNSAPDKSGLPSDRFSAERTGGSVSTLTIQRTQQEDSAVYLCASSSGLAGRGADTQYFGPGTRLTVL.

The DNA of the CDR3 is TGTGCCAGCAGCTGGGGACAGGTTTCAACTAATGAAAAACTGTTTTTT. Amino acid sequence: CASSWGQVSTNEKLFF. The chain recombines TRBV7-9 with TRBJ1-4; 8 bases align to TRBD1. CDR1 and CDR2 from the germline V gene are SEHNR and FQNEAQ (reference sequence). The length of the CDR3 is 16 residues. With V trimmed by 4 bases and J by 0 bases, 4 bases remained unmatched.

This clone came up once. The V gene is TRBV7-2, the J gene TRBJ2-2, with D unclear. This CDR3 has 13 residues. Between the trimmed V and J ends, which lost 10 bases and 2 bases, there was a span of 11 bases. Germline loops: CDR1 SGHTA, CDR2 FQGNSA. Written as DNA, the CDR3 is TGTGCCACCAACCCGCTCAACACCGGGGAGCTGTTTTTT. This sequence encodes CATNPLNTGELFF.

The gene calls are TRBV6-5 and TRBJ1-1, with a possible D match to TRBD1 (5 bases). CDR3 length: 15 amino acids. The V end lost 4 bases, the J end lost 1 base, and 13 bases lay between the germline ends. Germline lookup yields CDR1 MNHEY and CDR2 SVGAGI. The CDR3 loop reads CASSSEWGGNTEAFF. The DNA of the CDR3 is TGTGCCAGCAGTTCCGAATGGGGGGGGAACACTGAAGCTTTCTTT.

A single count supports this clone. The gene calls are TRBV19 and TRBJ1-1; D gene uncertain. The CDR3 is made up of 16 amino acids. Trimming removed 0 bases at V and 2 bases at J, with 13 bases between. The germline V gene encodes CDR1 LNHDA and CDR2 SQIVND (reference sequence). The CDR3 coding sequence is TGTGCCAGTAGTATAGAGCTCCGGGAGCGTAACACTGAAGCTTTCTTT. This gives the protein CASSIELRERNTEAFF.

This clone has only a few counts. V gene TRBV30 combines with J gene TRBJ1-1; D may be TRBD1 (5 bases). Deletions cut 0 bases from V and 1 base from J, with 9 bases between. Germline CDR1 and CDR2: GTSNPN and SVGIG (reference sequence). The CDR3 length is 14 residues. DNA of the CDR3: TGTGCCTGGAGTGTCGGACACCCGAACACTGAAGCTTTCTTT. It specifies CAWSVGHPNTEAFF. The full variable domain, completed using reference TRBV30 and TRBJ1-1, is SQTIHQWPATLVQPVGSPLSLECTVEGTSNPNLYWYRQAAGRGLQLLFYSVGIGQISSEVPQNLSASRPQDRQFILSSKKLLLSDSGFYLCAWSVGHPNTEAFFGQGTRLTVV.

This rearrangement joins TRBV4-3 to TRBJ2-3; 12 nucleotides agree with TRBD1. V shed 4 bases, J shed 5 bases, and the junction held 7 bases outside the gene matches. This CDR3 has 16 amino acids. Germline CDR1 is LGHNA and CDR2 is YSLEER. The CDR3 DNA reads TGCGCCAGCAGCCTGTGGGACAGGGGGCAGGGAGATACGCAGTATTTT. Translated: CASSLWDRGQGDTQYF.

CDR3 in DNA: TGTGCCAGCAGTTTGGCCCGGGACAGGGGCACCGGGGAGCTGTTTTTT. Protein sequence: CASSLARDRGTGELFF. The rearrangement uses TRBV27 and TRBJ2-2; 10 bases line up with TRBD1. Unmatched junction bases numbered 5, after V lost 3 bases and J lost 4 bases. Germline V gene lookup returns CDR1 MNHEY and CDR2 SMNVEV (reference sequence). This CDR3 is built from 16 residues.

The CDR3 region has the DNA TGCGCCAGCAGCCAAGTCGGGTTAACCCCGGAGGGAAACACCATATATTTT. This codes for CASSQVGLTPEGNTIYF. This sequence joins TRBV4-1 and TRBJ1-3; no definite D call. V was pared by 1 base and J by 4 bases, with 17 bases between. This CDR3 comprises 17 residues. The germline CDR1 and CDR2 sequences are MGHRA and YSYEKL.

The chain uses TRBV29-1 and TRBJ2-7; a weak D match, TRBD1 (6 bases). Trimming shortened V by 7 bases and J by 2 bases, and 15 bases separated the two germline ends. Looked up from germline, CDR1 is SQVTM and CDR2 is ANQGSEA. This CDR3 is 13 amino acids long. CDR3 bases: TGCAGCGCTGGGACATCGCTGACCTACGAGCAGTACTTC. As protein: CSAGTSLTYEQYF.

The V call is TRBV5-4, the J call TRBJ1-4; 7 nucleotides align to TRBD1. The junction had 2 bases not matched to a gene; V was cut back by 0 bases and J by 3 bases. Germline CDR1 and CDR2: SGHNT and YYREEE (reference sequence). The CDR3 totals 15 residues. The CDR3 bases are TGTGCCAGCAGCTTGGAGACAGGGTCTAATGAAAAACTGTTTTTT. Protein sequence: CASSLETGSNEKLFF.

The CDR3, as DNA: TGCGCCAGCAGCCAAGGTTTTAGCCCCTCAGACCCTTTCTACGAGCAGTACTTC. It translates to CASSQGFSPSDPFYEQYF. The chain couples TRBV4-3 to TRBJ2-7, with D unresolved. CDR3 length equals 18 residues. Germline loops: CDR1 LGHNA, CDR2 YSLEER. V was cut by 1 base and J by 3 bases, with 22 bases left in between.

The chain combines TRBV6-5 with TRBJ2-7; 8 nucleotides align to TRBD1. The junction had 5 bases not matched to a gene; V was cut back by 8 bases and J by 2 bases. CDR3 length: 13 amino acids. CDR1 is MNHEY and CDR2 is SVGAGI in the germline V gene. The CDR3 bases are TGTGCCAGCCGAGAACAGGGGGCCTACGAGCAGTACTTC. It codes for CASREQGAYEQYF.

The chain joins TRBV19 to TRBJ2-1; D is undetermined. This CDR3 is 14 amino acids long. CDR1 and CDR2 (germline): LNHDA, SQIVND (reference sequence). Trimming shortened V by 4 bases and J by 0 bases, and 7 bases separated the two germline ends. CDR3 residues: CASSRSSSYNEQFF. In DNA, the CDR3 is TGTGCCAGTAGTAGGAGCAGCTCCTACAATGAGCAGTTCTTC.

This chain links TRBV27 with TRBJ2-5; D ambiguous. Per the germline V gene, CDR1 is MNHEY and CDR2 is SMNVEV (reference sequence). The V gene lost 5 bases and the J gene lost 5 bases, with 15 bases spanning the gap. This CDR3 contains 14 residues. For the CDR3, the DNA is TGTGCCAGCAGTGGCTCCAAACTGAGGGAGACCCAGTACTTC. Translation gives CASSGSKLRETQYF.

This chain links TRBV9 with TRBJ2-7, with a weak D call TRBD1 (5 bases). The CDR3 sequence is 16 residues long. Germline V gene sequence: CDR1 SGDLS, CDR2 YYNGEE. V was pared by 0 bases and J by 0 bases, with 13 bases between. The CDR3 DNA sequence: TGTGCCAGCAGCGTAGGGGGCGCAGCTAGCTCCTACGAGCAGTACTTC. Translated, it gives CASSVGGAASSYEQYF.

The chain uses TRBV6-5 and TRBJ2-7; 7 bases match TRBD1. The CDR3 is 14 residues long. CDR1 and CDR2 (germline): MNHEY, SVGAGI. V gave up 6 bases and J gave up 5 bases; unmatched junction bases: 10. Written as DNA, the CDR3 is TGTGCCAGCAGAGCGACAGGGAGCGTCGACGAGCAGTACTTC. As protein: CASRATGSVDEQYF.

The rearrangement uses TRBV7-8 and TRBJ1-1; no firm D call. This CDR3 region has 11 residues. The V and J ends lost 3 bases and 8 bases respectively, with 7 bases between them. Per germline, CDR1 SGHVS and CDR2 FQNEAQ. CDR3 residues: CASSLRREAFF. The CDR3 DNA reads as TGTGCCAGCAGCTTGAGAAGGGAAGCTTTCTTT.

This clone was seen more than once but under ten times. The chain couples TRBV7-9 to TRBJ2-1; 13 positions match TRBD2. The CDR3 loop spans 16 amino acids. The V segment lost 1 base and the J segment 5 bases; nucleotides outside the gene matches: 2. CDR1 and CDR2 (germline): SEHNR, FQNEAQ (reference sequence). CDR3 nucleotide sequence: TGTGCCAGCAGCTTAGTTGGACTAGCGGGAGACAATGAGCAGTTCTTC. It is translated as CASSLVGLAGDNEQFF.